Each of the 32 T cell receptor beta chains below was sequenced from the same sample in a study of T cell changes during pregnancy in multiple sclerosis. Libraries were prepared by immunoSEQ multiplex PCR; TCRdb keeps only in-frame clonotypes and omits some of them. The table records 85,000 to 100,000 clones, approximately 93% of them present only once. Sequences were derived from peripheral blood, sampled after pregnancy. The receptors come from a female donor with multiple sclerosis, enrolled in a pregnancy study.

The chain employs TRBV27 and TRBJ2-1; tentative D call: TRBD2 (5 bases). V was trimmed by 5 bases and J by 2 bases, leaving 10 bases between them. The V gene's germline CDR1 is MNHEY and CDR2 SMNVEV (reference sequence). This CDR3 contains 14 residues. The CDR3 DNA reads TGTGCCAGCAGTCAGGAGGAAGCCTACAATGAGCAGTTCTTC. Its translation: CASSQEEAYNEQFF.

V is TRBV19 and J is TRBJ2-1, with TRBD2 identical over 12 bases. The CDR3 is made up of 17 amino acids. The J segment lost 7 bases and the V segment lost 8 bases, leaving 15 bases of the junction unmatched. Germline lookup yields CDR1 LNHDA and CDR2 SQIVND (reference sequence). CDR3 DNA sequence: TGTGCCAGTGCCATGACTAGCGGGAGAGACCCTTGGAATGAGCAGTTCTTC. Its protein is CASAMTSGRDPWNEQFF.

The chain links TRBV7-2 to TRBJ2-1, with TRBD2 matching over 12 bases. This CDR3 contains 17 residues. Trimming took 8 bases from V and 4 from J; bases not matched to a gene: 12. Germline loops: CDR1 SGHTA, CDR2 FQGNSA. CDR3 nucleotides: TGTGCCAGCTGGGGACTAGCGGGCCCTGGGGGGTACAATGAGCAGTTCTTC. The encoded protein is CASWGLAGPGGYNEQFF.

This chain joins TRBV6-1 and TRBJ1-4; a weak D match, TRBD1 (6 bases). CDR1 and CDR2 (germline): MNHNS, SASEGT. V shed 3 bases and J shed 8 bases, with 16 bases lying between them. This CDR3 contains 15 residues. The CDR3 reads CASSEAGAAGEKLFF. The CDR3 DNA reads as TGTGCCAGCAGTGAGGCAGGGGCGGCAGGCGAAAAACTGTTTTTT.

The chain is built from TRBV5-1 and TRBJ2-7, with a tentative D call TRBD1 (5 bases). This CDR3 is built from 14 residues. In germline, CDR1 is SGHRS, CDR2 YFSETQ. The V end was cut by 4 bases, the J end by 3 bases, with 14 bases between. The CDR3 sequence is CASSPLGQGYEQYF. DNA of the CDR3: TGCGCCAGCAGCCCTCTGGGGCAGGGCTACGAGCAGTACTTC.

This chain connects TRBV7-9 to TRBJ2-7; TRBD2 agrees at 7 bases. The length of the CDR3 is 16 residues. With 4 bases clipped from V and 6 bases from J, the junction kept 15 bases outside the gene matches. Germline values: CDR1 SEHNR, CDR2 FQNEAQ (reference sequence). The CDR3 spells CASSSGLVRGGSEQYF. The DNA of the CDR3 is TGTGCCAGCAGCTCGGGCCTTGTAAGGGGAGGGAGCGAGCAGTACTTC.

The chain links TRBV19 to TRBJ2-1; 12 bases are a match to TRBD2. The J segment lost 3 bases and the V segment lost 5 bases, leaving 5 bases of the junction unmatched. CDR1 and CDR2 (germline): LNHDA, SQIVND (reference sequence). CDR3 size: 16 residues. In DNA, the CDR3 is TGTGCCAGTAGTGTTCTAGCGGGAGGGATCTACAATGAGCAGTTCTTC. Translation: CASSVLAGGIYNEQFF.

The CDR3 is CASRPPSGSPRANEQFF. Written as DNA, the CDR3 is TGTGCCAGCAGACCCCCTAGCGGGAGCCCTCGTGCCAATGAGCAGTTCTTC. The rearrangement links TRBV7-9 to TRBJ2-1; 10 nucleotides align to TRBD2. The CDR3 spans 17 residues. Trimming took 6 bases from V and 6 from J; bases not matched to a gene: 14. The germline CDR1 and CDR2 sequences are SEHNR and FQNEAQ (reference sequence). The entire variable domain, with the rest obtained from reference TRBV7-9 and TRBJ2-1, is as follows: DTGVSQNPRHKITKRGQNVTFRCDPISEHNRLYWYRQTLGQGPEFLTYFQNEAQLEKSRLLSDRFSAERPKGSFSTLEIQRTEQGDSAMYLCASRPPSGSPRANEQFFGPGTRLTVL.

The V gene is TRBV6-5, the J gene TRBJ2-2, with 8 bases identical to TRBD1. The CDR3 totals 15 residues. CDR1 and CDR2 from the germline V gene are MNHEY and SVGAGI. Germline trimming cut 8 bases from V and 4 bases from J; bases unmatched to any gene: 9. CDR3 bases: TGTGCCAGCTATAGTGGGACAGGAAGCACCGGGGAGCTGTTTTTT. It is translated as CASYSGTGSTGELFF.

This rearrangement joins TRBV5-1 to TRBJ2-6; 8 nucleotides align to TRBD1. Germline V gives CDR1 SGHRS, CDR2 YFSETQ. This CDR3 contains 21 residues. The trim removed 0 bases at V and 9 bases at J, leaving 23 bases unmatched. The CDR3, as DNA: TGCGCCAGCAGCTTGGTAACAACACTTAACAGGGGGGTCCTGAGGGTCAACGTCCTGACTTTC. Residues: CASSLVTTLNRGVLRVNVLTF.

The CDR3 sequence: CASSGLGHTEAFF. Here the CDR3 DNA reads TGTGCCAGCAGTGGGCTCGGTCACACTGAAGCTTTCTTT. This rearrangement joins TRBV6-6 to TRBJ1-1; D not certain. Germline values: CDR1 MNHNY, CDR2 SVGAGI (reference sequence). The CDR3 consists of 13 residues. Trimming left V 5 bases short and J 3 bases short, with 10 bases between.

The chain combines TRBV5-1 with TRBJ1-2; 10 nucleotides align to TRBD1. Germline values: CDR1 SGHRS, CDR2 YFSETQ. Trimming at V came to 2 bases and at J to 8 bases, leaving 9 bases not matched to a gene. This CDR3 is 15 amino acids long. The CDR3 spells CASSFATGGAEGYTF. The CDR3 DNA reads TGCGCCAGCAGCTTCGCGACAGGGGGCGCAGAGGGCTACACCTTC. The entire variable domain, with the rest obtained from reference TRBV5-1 and TRBJ1-2, is as follows: KAGVTQTPRYLIKTRGQQVTLSCSPISGHRSVSWYQQTPGQGLQFLFEYFSETQRNKGNFPGRFSGRQFSNSRSEMNVSTLELGDSALYLCASSFATGGAEGYTFGSGTRLTVV.

The chain joins TRBV27 to TRBJ1-1; 8 bases map to TRBD1. The CDR3 consists of 16 residues. Germline V lookup: CDR1 MNHEY, CDR2 SMNVEV (reference sequence). The ends lost 3 bases at V and 8 bases at J; junction bases unmatched: 14. The CDR3: CASSFTGTGSRLEAFF. CDR3 nucleotides: TGTGCCAGCAGTTTTACCGGGACAGGATCGAGACTAGAAGCTTTCTTT.

V gene TRBV4-1 combines with J gene TRBJ2-1; the match to TRBD2 covers 10 bases. This CDR3 spans 16 amino acids. The junction had 3 bases not matched to a gene; V was cut back by 1 base and J by 3 bases. Germline CDR1 and CDR2: MGHRA and YSYEKL. The CDR3 region has the DNA TGCGCCAGCAGCCAAGGGACTAGCGGAATCTACAATGAGCAGTTCTTC. It yields the protein CASSQGTSGIYNEQFF.

The chain couples TRBV5-1 to TRBJ1-1; weak D call: TRBD1 (6 bases). The germline V and J ends were trimmed by 4 bases and 5 bases, with 15 bases remaining between them. Looked up from germline, CDR1 is SGHRS and CDR2 is YFSETQ. The CDR3 is 14 amino acids. CDR3 region: CASSTQGRRTEAFF. The DNA for the CDR3 is TGCGCCAGCAGCACGCAGGGGCGGCGGACTGAAGCTTTCTTT.

The chain links TRBV7-2 to TRBJ1-5; TRBD1 matches 10 bases. The CDR3 has 16 residues. Trimming took 5 bases from V and 5 from J; bases not matched to a gene: 9. Per germline, CDR1 SGHTA and CDR2 FQGNSA. The CDR3 region is CASSLYRGTGDQPQHF. Here the CDR3 DNA reads TGTGCCAGCAGCCTCTACAGAGGGACAGGGGATCAGCCCCAGCATTTT.

The rearrangement uses TRBV11-2 and TRBJ2-3, with D possibly matching TRBD2 (5 bases). This CDR3 has 13 residues. Per germline, CDR1 SGHAT and CDR2 FQNNGV. V was clipped by 4 bases and J by 12 bases, with 17 bases between them. This chain's CDR3 is CASSWEWRNAQYF. CDR3 in DNA: TGTGCCAGCAGCTGGGAGTGGAGGAACGCACAGTATTTT.

This sequence joins TRBV5-1 and TRBJ2-7; TRBD1 matches 10 bases. Trimming cost V 3 bases and J 9 bases; bases outside gene matches: 12. Germline lookup yields CDR1 SGHRS and CDR2 YFSETQ. CDR3 length equals 15 residues. The CDR3 DNA reads TGCGCCAGCAGCTCCTATCCGGGACAGGGGTTTGGGCAGTACTTC. Residues: CASSSYPGQGFGQYF.

The CDR3 nucleotides are TGTGCCACCAGCAGAGATGGGAGGGCCAATGAGCAGTTCTTC. Its translation: CATSRDGRANEQFF. This chain uses TRBV15 with TRBJ2-1; TRBD2 matches 7 bases. Germline CDR1 reads LNHNV; CDR2 reads YYDKDF (reference sequence). The CDR3 has 14 residues. J was trimmed by 6 bases and V by 0 bases; bases with no gene match: 2.

The V gene is TRBV4-1, the J gene TRBJ1-3, with 10 nucleotides matching TRBD1. CDR3 size: 18 residues. CDR1 and CDR2 from the germline V gene are MGHRA and YSYEKL. J gave up 4 bases and V 4 bases, and 13 bases lay outside the gene matches. CDR3 in DNA: TGCGCCAGCAGCCGCGTGGTACCGGGGACAGGGGTAGGAAACACCATATATTTT. This encodes CASSRVVPGTGVGNTIYF.

The chain combines TRBV7-8 with TRBJ2-1; 14 nucleotides agree with TRBD2. The CDR3 sequence is 19 residues long. The V gene's germline CDR1 is SGHVS and CDR2 FQNEAQ. The junction had 12 bases not matched to a gene; V was cut back by 1 base and J by 7 bases. CDR3 region: CASSLVGTSGSRVPNEQFF. The CDR3 nucleotides are TGTGCCAGCAGCTTAGTAGGGACTAGCGGGAGTAGGGTCCCTAATGAGCAGTTCTTC. The whole variable domain, filled in from reference TRBV7-8 and TRBJ2-1, reads GAGVSQSPRYKVAKRGQDVALRCDPISGHVSLFWYQQALGQGPEFLTYFQNEAQLDKSGLPSDRFFAERPEGSVSTLKIQRTQQEDSAVYLCASSLVGTSGSRVPNEQFFGPGTRLTVL.

The V and J genes are TRBV13 and TRBJ2-5; 9 bases align to TRBD2. The end of the DNA aligns better with TRBJ2-7, so the J call may be wrong. Per the germline V gene, CDR1 is PRHDT and CDR2 is FYEKMQ (reference sequence). There are 15 residues in the CDR3. The CDR3 DNA sequence: TGTGCCAGCAGCGCAGGGGGACTAGCAGGCTACGAGCAGTACTTC. Its translation: CASSAGGLAGYEQYF.

The rearrangement uses TRBV27 and TRBJ2-5, with D possibly TRBD2 on 6 matching bases. Germline CDR1 is MNHEY and CDR2 is SMNVEV (reference sequence). This CDR3 has 15 amino acids. Trimming left V 5 bases short and J 4 bases short, with 17 bases between. CDR3 protein: CASSRGTARSETQYF. The CDR3 nucleotides are TGTGCCAGCAGTCGCGGGACGGCTCGGTCAGAGACCCAGTACTTC.

CDR3 sequence: CASSQESGDTQYF. For the CDR3, the DNA is TGTGCCAGCAGCCAAGAGTCGGGGGATACGCAGTATTTT. The chain carries TRBV4-2 and TRBJ2-3, with D possibly matching TRBD2 (5 bases). CDR1 and CDR2 (germline): LGHNA, YNFKEQ. The CDR3 is 13 residues long. Trimming took 0 bases from V and 6 from J, leaving 7 bases between them.

The chain uses TRBV27 and TRBJ2-1, with TRBD2 matching 7 bases. The CDR3 extends over 15 amino acids. Trimming cost V 0 bases and J 6 bases; bases outside gene matches: 5. From germline, CDR1 is MNHEY and CDR2 SMNVEV (reference sequence). The DNA for the CDR3 is TGTGCCAGCAGTTTATCGACTAGCCTCCGCAATGAGCAGTTCTTC. Its protein is CASSLSTSLRNEQFF.

V usage is TRBV12-5 and J usage is TRBJ2-1; no definite D call. V was cut by 5 bases and J by 6 bases, with 23 bases left in between. The CDR3 has 17 residues. Germline CDR1 LGHNT, CDR2 FRNRAP. The CDR3, as DNA: TGTGCTAGTGGTGAACATATTGGGTCCCGGGTAGGCAATGAGCAGTTCTTC. Its translation: CASGEHIGSRVGNEQFF.

The count of this clone is one. The chain joins TRBV9 to TRBJ2-7; TRBD1 matches 10 bases. CDR1 and CDR2 (germline): SGDLS, YYNGEE. The CDR3 is 15 amino acids. After removal of 3 bases from V and 4 bases from J, the junction contained 7 bases not matched to a gene. The CDR3 DNA reads as TGTGCCAGCAGCGCAGCCGGGACAGGGGATTACGAGCAGTACTTC. Amino acids: CASSAAGTGDYEQYF.

This clone was seen a single time. The chain is built from TRBV2 and TRBJ2-3; D is unresolved. Germline V CDR1 and CDR2: SNHLY, FYNNEI. V lost 2 bases and J lost 5, with 2 bases in between. CDR3 length: 11 residues. The CDR3 region is CASSELDTQYF. The CDR3, as DNA: TGTGCCAGCAGTGAACTAGATACGCAGTATTTT.

J is TRBJ1-5 and V is TRBV6-1; D possibly corresponds to TRBD1 (6 bases). This CDR3 is built from 13 residues. Trimming removed 6 bases at V and 6 bases at J, with 12 bases between. Germline assignment: CDR1 MNHNS and CDR2 SASEGT. The CDR3, as DNA: TGTGCCAGCAGCGAACAGGGTAGTCAGCCCCAGCATTTT. It yields the protein CASSEQGSQPQHF.

The chain joins TRBV5-5 to TRBJ1-5; no definite D call. The CDR3 is 13 amino acids. Germline values: CDR1 SGHKS, CDR2 YYEKEE (reference sequence). The ends were cut back, 0 bases at V and 4 bases at J, with 5 bases in the middle. CDR3 nucleotide sequence: TGTGCCAGCAGCTTGGACTTAAATCAGCCCCAGCATTTT. This sequence encodes CASSLDLNQPQHF.

This rearrangement joins TRBV18 to TRBJ2-2, with 12 bases identical to TRBD2. The germline V gene has CDR1 KGHSH and CDR2 LQKENI. The CDR3 has 17 amino acids. J gave up 1 base and V 0 bases, and 0 bases lay outside the gene matches. The chain's CDR3 is CASSPPGLAGNTGELFF. As DNA, the CDR3 is TGTGCCAGCTCACCACCGGGACTAGCGGGGAACACCGGGGAGCTGTTTTTT.

The CDR3 here is CASSPQTGTGELFF. CDR3 nucleotides: TGTGCCAGCTCACCACAGACGGGGACCGGGGAGCTGTTTTTT. The J gene is TRBJ2-2, the V gene TRBV18; possible D gene TRBD2, 5 bases. Germline CDR1 and CDR2: KGHSH and LQKENI. This CDR3 comprises 14 residues. The V and J ends lost 1 base and 5 bases respectively, with 8 bases between them.